Presented here are 5 T cell receptor beta chains from one specimen sequenced in a study of graft-versus-host responses after intestinal transplantation (dated by TCRdb to the early 2020s). No antigen has been assigned to these receptors. The time point label, read with the paper, signifies: cells obtained before transplantation from donor or recipient. The library was obtained by the immunoSEQ multiplex PCR assay. The source is immuneACCESS, and TCRdb retained only in-frame sequences with V and J called. Part of the clones is not carried over; for the studies checked, unresolved V genes explain less than half of this, and the remainder is unexplained. In all, the sample holds about 90,000 clones, and roughly nine tenths of those were seen once. The ten largest clones take up under 0.3% of the sample. This specimen was unstimulated CD4+ T cells sorted from spleen or lymph node cells, taken before transplant. All receptors come from a human donor who was the organ donor for an intestinal transplant.

This clone has more than one count but fewer than ten. This chain links TRBV27 with TRBJ2-1, with a possible D match to TRBD2 (5 bases). CDR3 length equals 15 residues. Trimming removed 2 bases from V and 6 bases from J, with 14 bases in between. Germline V gene sequence: CDR1 MNHEY, CDR2 SMNVEV (reference sequence). In DNA, the CDR3 is TGTGCCAGCAGTTTACGGACTCTTATGACCAATGAGCAGTTCTTC. As protein: CASSLRTLMTNEQFF.

This chain links TRBV5-6 with TRBJ2-7; 8 nucleotides agree with TRBD2. This CDR3 has 15 amino acids. Per the germline V gene, CDR1 is SGHDT and CDR2 is YYEEEE. V was pared by 4 bases and J by 6 bases, with 12 bases of the junction left unmatched. CDR3 nucleotides: TGTGCCAGCAGCCCCGAAGGGGGACTAGTGGGCGAGCAGTACTTC. Translated: CASSPEGGLVGEQYF.

The chain couples TRBV2 to TRBJ1-1; maybe TRBD1 (5 bases). The germline gives CDR1 SNHLY, CDR2 FYNNEI. The CDR3 runs 14 residues. The V and J ends lost 6 bases and 3 bases respectively, with 14 bases between them. This CDR3 is CASSVRAEDTEAFF. CDR3 bases: TGTGCCAGCAGCGTCAGGGCGGAAGACACTGAAGCTTTCTTT.

The V and J genes are TRBV19 and TRBJ2-7, with 9 bases aligning to TRBD1. This CDR3 has 15 amino acids. V lost 2 bases to trimming and J lost 6 bases; unmatched junction nucleotides: 8. Germline CDR1 and CDR2: LNHDA and SQIVND (reference sequence). In DNA form, the CDR3 reads TGTGCCAGTAGTATAACCGGGACAGGGTCGGGCGAGCAGTACTTC. Amino acids: CASSITGTGSGEQYF.

The genes are TRBV6-1 and TRBJ1-5; tentatively, D is TRBD1 (6 bases). CDR1 and CDR2 from the germline V gene are MNHNS and SASEGT. The CDR3 extends over 17 amino acids. The V gene lost 2 bases and the J gene lost 2 bases, with 16 bases spanning the gap. CDR3 protein: CASSERGGGAGNQPQHF. CDR3 DNA: TGTGCCAGCAGTGAAAGAGGAGGGGGGGCGGGCAATCAGCCCCAGCATTTT.